The next 17 T cell receptor beta chains were all read from a single sample in a study of cytomegalovirus exposure and HLA in healthy donors. With 60 Vbeta and 13 Jbeta primers, the PCR was carried out. Measured with immunoSEQ multiplex PCR; TCRdb has only the in-frame clones, and not every one. The ten most abundant clones cover around 4% of a sample with roughly 120,000 clones. Material for sequencing was PBMCs. These receptors were collected from a man younger than 35 in good health and CMV-seronegative.

Here the CDR3 reads CASSGGTTRKGYGYTF. The CDR3 nucleotides read TGCGCCAGCAGCGGGGGAACGACGCGAAAAGGCTATGGCTACACCTTC. The chain carries TRBV10-2 and TRBJ1-2; D perhaps matches TRBD1 (5 bases). The germline CDR1 and CDR2 sequences are WSHSY and SAAADI. V lost 6 bases and J 4 bases, leaving 21 bases between the germline ends. The CDR3 contains 16 residues.

The chain couples TRBV9 to TRBJ2-1; 9 bases align to TRBD1. This CDR3 is 15 amino acids long. The germline V gene has CDR1 SGDLS and CDR2 YYNGEE. J lost 6 bases, V lost 4 bases, and 8 bases had no gene match. In DNA form, the CDR3 reads TGTGCCAGCAGCCTTGAGGGGGACAGGGCCAATGAGCAGTTCTTC. Translating gives CASSLEGDRANEQFF.

The chain carries TRBV29-1 and TRBJ1-1; TRBD1 agrees at 7 bases. Germline CDR1 and CDR2: SQVTM and ANQGSEA. CDR3 length: 14 amino acids. The V and J ends lost 1 base and 0 bases, in that order; junction bases with no gene match: 2. CDR3 protein: CSVEADRVNTEAFF. The CDR3 DNA follows: TGCAGCGTTGAAGCCGACAGGGTGAACACTGAAGCTTTCTTT.

The chain employs TRBV6-5 and TRBJ2-7; 9 bases line up with TRBD2. The CDR3 loop spans 15 amino acids. Trimming at V came to 4 bases and at J to 2 bases, leaving 6 bases not matched to a gene. Germline V gives CDR1 MNHEY, CDR2 SVGAGI. CDR3 nucleotide sequence: TGTGCCAGCAGTTTTTCTAGCGGGACGACCTACGAGCAGTACTTC. It is translated as CASSFSSGTTYEQYF.

This rearrangement joins TRBV6-6 to TRBJ1-6; 8 positions match TRBD1. CDR3 length equals 15 residues. Trimming removed 5 bases from V and 10 bases from J; junction bases left unmatched: 10. CDR1 is MNHNY, CDR2 SVGAGI, per germline (reference sequence). In nucleotides, the CDR3 is TGTGCCAGCAGTACCCGACAGGGGATGCGGTCACCCCTCCACTTT. This encodes CASSTRQGMRSPLHF.

To note about this clone: Mismatch with germline at one junction end may stem from a read error. This chain connects TRBV30 to TRBJ2-3; 7 bases map to TRBD1. Germline-derived CDR1 and CDR2 are GTSNPN and SVGIG (reference sequence). The CDR3 consists of 12 residues. CDR3 coding DNA: TGTGCCTGGTGCCCGGGGACAGATGCGCAGTATTTT. Translating it yields CAWCPGTDAQYF.

This sequence joins TRBV6-1 and TRBJ2-5; 9 bases map to TRBD1. V was clipped by 4 bases and J by 1 base; unmatched bases: 10. This CDR3 has 17 residues. Germline loops: CDR1 MNHNS, CDR2 SASEGT. The CDR3 nucleotides are TGTGCCAGCAGTGCATTTACAGGGGGCACCTTCCAAGAGACCCAGTACTTC. It translates to CASSAFTGGTFQETQYF.

V and J are TRBV2 and TRBJ1-2, with D possibly TRBD1 on 5 matching bases. Trimming cost V 6 bases and J 4 bases, with 15 bases left between them. The CDR3 runs to 14 residues. Germline V lookup: CDR1 SNHLY, CDR2 FYNNEI. In DNA form, the CDR3 reads TGTGCCAGCAGCCCTTCAGGGAAGGGCTATGGCTACACCTTC. Protein product: CASSPSGKGYGYTF.

V usage is TRBV7-2 and J usage is TRBJ1-1; no clear D gene. The CDR3 extends over 11 amino acids. Trimming pared 2 bases from V and 8 bases from J, leaving 6 bases between. Germline CDR1 reads SGHTA; CDR2 reads FQGNSA. This CDR3 is CASSLWREAFF. CDR3 nucleotide sequence: TGTGCCAGCAGCTTATGGAGGGAAGCTTTCTTT.

The chain uses TRBV19 and TRBJ2-7; 7 nucleotides line up with TRBD1. There are 16 residues in the CDR3. Germline-derived CDR1 and CDR2 are LNHDA and SQIVND (reference sequence). The V gene end was trimmed by 5 bases and the J gene end by 5 bases; junction bases not matched to a gene: 15. The CDR3 sequence is CASSPYRQGRLHEQYF. In nucleotides, the CDR3 is TGTGCCAGTAGTCCGTATCGACAGGGAAGGCTACACGAGCAGTACTTC.

V and J are TRBV7-2 and TRBJ2-3; 9 nucleotides align to TRBD2. J gave up 4 bases and V 8 bases, and 13 bases lay outside the gene matches. CDR3 length: 16 residues. Germline CDR1 is SGHTA and CDR2 is FQGNSA. This chain's CDR3 is CASQLGRGGWADTQYF. As DNA, the CDR3 is TGTGCCAGCCAGTTGGGGCGGGGGGGCTGGGCAGATACGCAGTATTTT.

J is TRBJ1-3 and V is TRBV5-1; D ambiguous. V was trimmed by 4 bases and J by 0 bases, leaving 8 bases between them. The CDR3 is made up of 14 amino acids. Germline loops: CDR1 SGHRS, CDR2 YFSETQ. CDR3 in DNA: TGCGCCAGCAGCCCGACAATCTCTGGAAACACCATATATTTT. It is translated as CASSPTISGNTIYF.

This rearrangement joins TRBV28 to TRBJ2-5; 11 nucleotides match TRBD2. The CDR3 has 17 amino acids. The V segment lost 7 bases and the J segment 6 bases; nucleotides outside the gene matches: 16. Germline values: CDR1 MDHEN, CDR2 SYDVKM. This CDR3 reads CASTTSGSGSGRKTQYF. The CDR3 nucleotides read TGTGCCAGCACTACTAGCGGGAGCGGGTCGGGTAGAAAGACCCAGTACTTC.

The rearrangement joins TRBV19 to TRBJ2-2; unclear D gene. This CDR3 comprises 15 residues. CDR1 is LNHDA, CDR2 SQIVND, per germline (reference sequence). V lost 5 bases to trimming and J lost 4 bases, with 14 bases between them. DNA of the CDR3: TGTGCCAGTAGTTTCGCGGCCAAGAGCACCGGGGAGCTGTTTTTT. This gives the protein CASSFAAKSTGELFF.

The chain has TRBV11-3 and TRBJ2-2, with a tentative D call TRBD1 (6 bases). The V end was cut by 2 bases, the J end by 4 bases, with 8 bases between. CDR1 is SGHNT, CDR2 YENEEA, per germline. CDR3 length equals 14 residues. The CDR3 loop is CASSLPGATGELFF. DNA for the CDR3: TGTGCCAGCAGCTTACCAGGGGCCACCGGGGAGCTGTTTTTT.

The rearrangement joins TRBV5-8 to TRBJ1-3; TRBD1 aligns across 7 bases. The CDR3 contains 17 residues. Germline CDR1 is SGHTS and CDR2 is YDEGEE. The junction had 13 bases not matched to a gene; V was cut back by 4 bases and J by 3 bases. The CDR3 DNA is TGTGCCAGCAGCCTAAGGACAGGTTTGAGCGTTGGAAACACCATATATTTT. Its translation: CASSLRTGLSVGNTIYF. Full variable domain (missing parts from reference TRBV5-8 and TRBJ1-3): EAGVTQSPTHLIKTRGQQATLRCSPISGHTSVYWYQQALGLGLQFLLWYDEGEERNRGNFPPRFSGRQFPNYSSELNVNALELEDSALYLCASSLRTGLSVGNTIYFGEGSWLTVV.

The chain joins TRBV6-6 to TRBJ2-3; 11 bases match TRBD2. V dropped 8 bases and J dropped 2; count of bases not matched to a gene: 9. The CDR3 sequence is 16 residues long. In germline, CDR1 is MNHNY, CDR2 SVGAGI (reference sequence). The CDR3 DNA is TGTGCCAGCTTCTTAGCGGGGGGGAGGCCCACAGATACGCAGTATTTT. Residues: CASFLAGGRPTDTQYF.